This is a list of T cell receptor beta chains from one sample in a study of blood T cell repertoires in COVID-19. TCRdb's table, derived via immunoSEQ multiplex PCR, lists solely in-frame clones and lacks some. The table lists 20,000 or so clones, 70% to 90% of them singletons, with 15% to 20% in the top ten. Sequenced input: peripheral blood. These receptors all come from a human donor with acute or convalescent COVID-19. The donor label of this sample is uncertain. Each CDR3 is given with its conserved first and last residue. The D gene is left open where the match is weak. For some rows the clone size is stated as once, few or many, or as a class when expanded; others skip it.

j_call,clone_size,d_call,v_call,cdr3_nt,cdr3_aa
TRBJ1-5,once,-,TRBV5-1,TGCGCCAGCATAATACCCGGGGAGCCCCAGCATTTT,CASIIPGEPQHF
TRBJ2-3,-,-,TRBV5-1,TGCGCCAGCAGCTACTCTCTCCGCGGGGATACGCAGTATTTT,CASSYSLRGDTQYF
TRBJ2-7,few,-,TRBV6-5,TGTGCCAGCAGCTGGGACAACCGCGGGTTTGAGCAGTACTTC,CASSWDNRGFEQYF
TRBJ2-1,-,TRBD1,TRBV19,TGTGCCAGTAGTACCGGGACAGGGGCCTACAATGAGCAGTTCTTC,CASSTGTGAYNEQFF
TRBJ2-2,-,TRBD2,TRBV5-5,TGTGCCAGCAGCCCAGTTACTAGCGGGGTTAACACCGGGGAGCTGTTTTTT,CASSPVTSGVNTGELFF
TRBJ2-7,-,TRBD2,TRBV23-1,TGCGCCAGCAGTAAAACGGCTAGCGGGAGCCTGAGCTCCTACGAGCAGTACTTC,CASSKTASGSLSSYEQYF
TRBJ2-1,once,-,TRBV6-1,TGTGCCAGCAGTGAAGAGGCTAGCTACTACAATGAGCAGTTCTTC,CASSEEASYYNEQFF
TRBJ2-3,once,-,TRBV18,TGTGCCAGCACTAACCCGAGCGCAGATACGCAGTATTTT,CASTNPSADTQYF
TRBJ2-7,-,TRBD2,TRBV13,TGTGCCAGCAACCCGGGGGGGCTTTACGAGCAGTACTTC,CASNPGGLYEQYF
TRBJ1-4,-,TRBD1,TRBV10-3,TGTGCCATCAGTGATCCGACAGGGGGCGATGAAAAACTGTTTTTT,CAISDPTGGDEKLFF
TRBJ1-6,-,TRBD1,TRBV3-1/TRBV3-2,TGTGCCAGCAGCCAAAAGGGGGCCTCCGGAGGCTCCTATAATTCACCCCTCCACTTT,CASSQKGASGGSYNSPLHF
TRBJ2-5,-,TRBD2,TRBV7-8,TGTGCCAGCAGCTTACTAGCGGGAGGGGGCGAGACCCAGTACTTC,CASSLLAGGGETQYF
TRBJ1-6,-,-,TRBV30,TGTGCCTGGGGGAGAGACAATGGTTCACCCCTCCACTTT,CAWGRDNGSPLHF
TRBJ1-1,once,-,TRBV10-3,TGTGCCATCAGTGAAAGAGGAGTACAGGATGGCTCTGAAGCTTTCTTT,CAISERGVQDGSEAFF
TRBJ2-3,-,TRBD1,TRBV11-1,TGTGCCAGCAGCAGCCGGACAGGGGGCCAAGATACGCAGTATTTT,CASSSRTGGQDTQYF
TRBJ2-4,-,TRBD2,TRBV14,TGTGCCAGCAGCCAAGCTGCGGGGGGACTAAATCAGTACTTC,CASSQAAGGLNQYF
TRBJ1-4,-,-,TRBV3-1/TRBV3-2,TGTGCCAGCAGCCAAGACAGGGCTGTCGAAAAACTGTTTTTT,CASSQDRAVEKLFF
TRBJ2-7,-,TRBD2,TRBV30,TGTGCCTGGGTTAGCGGGAGGTCCACCGAGGAGCAGTACTTC,CAWVSGRSTEEQYF
TRBJ1-1,-,TRBD1,TRBV6-5,TGTGCCAGCAGTACACAGGGGGATCACACTGAAGCTTTCTTT,CASSTQGDHTEAFF
TRBJ1-5,-,-,TRBV6-2/TRBV6-3,TGTGCCAGCAGTCAGCGGAGTAGCAATCAGCCCCAGCATTTT,CASSQRSSNQPQHF
TRBJ2-1,-,TRBD2,TRBV6-6,TGTGCCGCGGGGGATGAGCAGTTCTTC,CAAGDEQFF
TRBJ1-2,-,TRBD1,TRBV25-1,TGTGCCAGCAGCCCCCAGGGGGTGAACTATGGCTACACCTTC,CASSPQGVNYGYTF